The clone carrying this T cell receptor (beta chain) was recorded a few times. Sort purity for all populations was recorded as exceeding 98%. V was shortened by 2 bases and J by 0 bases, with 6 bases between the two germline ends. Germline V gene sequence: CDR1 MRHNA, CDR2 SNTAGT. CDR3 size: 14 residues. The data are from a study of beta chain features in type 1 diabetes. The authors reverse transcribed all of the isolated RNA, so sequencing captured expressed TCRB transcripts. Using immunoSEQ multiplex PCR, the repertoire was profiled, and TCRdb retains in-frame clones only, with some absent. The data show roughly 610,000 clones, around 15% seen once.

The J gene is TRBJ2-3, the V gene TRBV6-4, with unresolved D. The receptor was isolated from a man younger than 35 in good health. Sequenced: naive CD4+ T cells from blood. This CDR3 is CASSDTRSTDTQYF. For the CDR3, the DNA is TGTGCCAGCAGTGACACGAGAAGCACAGATACGCAGTATTTT.